This entry is about one T cell receptor (beta chain). In germline, CDR1 is SGHVS, CDR2 FNYEAQ. The CDR3 sequence is 17 residues long. The V gene end was trimmed by 0 bases and the J gene end by 5 bases; junction bases not matched to a gene: 7. The sample comes from a study of blood T cell repertoires in COVID-19. Study overall: Acute and convalescent COVID-19 specimens originated in the United States, Italy and Spain.

Only in-frame clones appear in the TCRdb table, and some are missing; sequencing was by immunoSEQ multiplex PCR. The table has around 120,000 clones, more than 90% seen once; the top ten hold approximately 3.5%. This clonotype originated in a man aged 45-60 years with active COVID-19. Sequencing input: peripheral blood. The gene calls are TRBV7-6 and TRBJ2-2; 9 bases are shared with TRBD2. CDR3 sequence reads: CASSLALRSGGTGELFF. The CDR3 DNA reads TGTGCCAGCAGCTTAGCGCTGAGGAGCGGGGGGACCGGGGAGCTGTTTTTT.